A selection of T cell receptor beta chains follows, all from one sample in a study of shared clonotypes between healthy human individuals. Libraries were prepared by immunoSEQ multiplex PCR; TCRdb keeps only in-frame clonotypes and omits some of them. The sample has 2,500,000 or so clones; around 90% are singletons. Sequencing was performed on naive CD4+ T cells from PBMCs. All receptors come from a man between 18 and 29 years old in good health. Some clones in this sample may be carry-over from other donors' samples. The CDR3 runs from the conserved cysteine through the conserved F or W. D genes are given only for firm matches. Expanded clones are given a class, and other clones once, few, many or no size at all.

v_call	clone_size	j_call	cdr3_length	d_call	cdr3_nt	cdr3_aa
TRBV11-3	-	TRBJ2-1	15	TRBD2	TGTGCCAGCAGCTTAGCGGGAGGGTTATCGGAAGAGCAGTTCTTC	CASSLAGGLSEEQFF
TRBV9	-	TRBJ1-2	14	-	TGTGCCAGCAGCGTAGATCCCCGGGCGGGGGGCTACACCTTC	CASSVDPRAGGYTF
TRBV4-2	-	TRBJ1-5	16	-	TGTGCCAGCAGCCAAGTATGGCAGAATAGCAATCAGCCCCAGCATTTT	CASSQVWQNSNQPQHF
TRBV18	-	TRBJ2-7	16	TRBD2	TGTGCCAGCTCAGACCAGGGACTAGCGGCGGCCTACGAGCAGTACTTC	CASSDQGLAAAYEQYF
TRBV18	-	TRBJ2-2	15	TRBD1	TGTGCCAGCTCACCGGACAGGGTACGCGCCGGGGAGCTGTTTTTT	CASSPDRVRAGELFF
TRBV27	-	TRBJ2-7	17	TRBD2	TGTGCCAGCAGCCCCAGGGCCCGGACTAGCGGTGCCTACGAGCAGTACTTC	CASSPRARTSGAYEQYF
TRBV7-3	-	TRBJ2-2	18	TRBD2	TGTGCCAGCAGCTCCGACGGACTAGCGGGACCCAACACCGGGGAGCTGTTTTTT	CASSSDGLAGPNTGELFF
TRBV30	-	TRBJ2-3	15	-	TGTGCCTGGGCAGGTATGCCTGCTAGCACAGATACGCAGTATTTT	CAWAGMPASTDTQYF
TRBV28	-	TRBJ2-7	14	TRBD1	TGTGCCAGCAGTCCATCGGACAGGGTACACGAGCAGTACTTC	CASSPSDRVHEQYF
TRBV5-1	-	TRBJ2-7	15	-	TGCGCCAGCAGCTTGGCTGGTGCGGAGGCCTACGAGCAGTACTTC	CASSLAGAEAYEQYF
TRBV7-3	-	TRBJ2-1	13	TRBD2	TGTGCCAGCAGCTTACAGCGGGGAAATGAGCAGTTCTTC	CASSLQRGNEQFF
TRBV28	-	TRBJ2-1	15	-	TGTGTCAGCAGGGACATGGGAGGGCCCTACAATGAGCAGTTCTTC	CVSRDMGGPYNEQFF
TRBV7-2	-	TRBJ1-5	16	TRBD1	TGTGCCAGCAGCGGAACAGGGGGACTTAGCAATCAGCCCCAGCATTTT	CASSGTGGLSNQPQHF
TRBV27	-	TRBJ1-5	15	-	TGTGCCAGCAGGAGGAGTGCCACTCTCGAGACGCCCCAGCATTTT	CASRRSATLETPQHF
TRBV11-1	-	TRBJ2-7	17	-	TGTGCCAGCAGCTTAGCGATTGGACAGATACGAAACTACGAGCAGTACTTC	CASSLAIGQIRNYEQYF
TRBV6-5	-	TRBJ2-3	13	TRBD1	TGTGCCAGCAGACAAGGGGGCGCAGATACGCAGTATTTT	CASRQGGADTQYF
TRBV6-1	few	TRBJ1-3	12	-	TGTGCCAGCACCTTTGCTGGAAACACCATATATTTT	CASTFAGNTIYF
TRBV7-9	few	TRBJ1-1	14	-	TGTGCCAGCAGCCCGGGGGATGTGAACACTGAAGCTTTCTTT	CASSPGDVNTEAFF
TRBV5-1	-	TRBJ2-1	12	-	TGCGCCAGCAGAGTCAGGGGTAACGAGCAGTTCTTC	CASRVRGNEQFF
TRBV6-1	-	TRBJ1-3	14	-	TGTGCCAGCAGTGTGGGGGCATCAGGAAACACCATATATTTT	CASSVGASGNTIYF
TRBV7-2	-	TRBJ2-7	13	-	TGTGCCAGCAGCTTTGTTGCGGCCTACGAGCAGTACTTC	CASSFVAAYEQYF
TRBV28	-	TRBJ2-7	13	-	TGTGCCAGCAGTGACCCAGGGGTGGGGGAGCAGTACTTC	CASSDPGVGEQYF
TRBV27	-	TRBJ2-2	16	-	TGTGCCAGCGGATCCAGACTAGTAGTGGGCACCGGGGAGCTGTTTTTT	CASGSRLVVGTGELFF
TRBV5-1	-	TRBJ1-1	13	-	TGCGCCAGCAGCTCGGGCCGGGGGAATGAAGCTTTCTTT	CASSSGRGNEAFF
TRBV5-1	-	TRBJ2-3	13	-	TGCGCCAGCAGCGTCATGAGCGCGGATACGCAGTATTTT	CASSVMSADTQYF
TRBV7-9	-	TRBJ1-1	12	-	TGTGCCAGCAGCTTAGCTACGGAAGAAGCTTTCTTT	CASSLATEEAFF
TRBV7-2	-	TRBJ2-6	17	TRBD2	TGTGCCAGCAGCTTAACTAGCGGGAGGACTGGGGCCAACGTCCTGACTTTC	CASSLTSGRTGANVLTF
TRBV2	-	TRBJ2-1	13	TRBD2	TGTGCCAGCAGGAGCGGGATCTACAATGAGCAGTTCTTC	CASRSGIYNEQFF
TRBV5-1	-	TRBJ2-1	12	-	TGCGCCAGCAGCTTCACTAGTAATGAGCAGTTCTTC	CASSFTSNEQFF
TRBV28	-	TRBJ2-1	16	TRBD2	TGTGCCAGCAGTTCCCGAGGGGCGGGAGGACGCGTTGAGCAGTTCTTC	CASSSRGAGGRVEQFF
TRBV25-1	-	TRBJ2-2	14	TRBD1	TGTGCCAGCAGCGGGACAGGGTTGACCGGGGAGCTGTTTTTT	CASSGTGLTGELFF
TRBV14	few	TRBJ1-1	12	-	TGTGCCAGCAGCCAAGACTACACTGAAGCTTTCTTT	CASSQDYTEAFF
TRBV5-1	-	TRBJ2-3	16	-	TGCGCCAGCAGCTTGGGGGGAACAGCGGGCACAGATACGCAGTATTTT	CASSLGGTAGTDTQYF
TRBV7-3	-	TRBJ2-5	12	-	TGTGCCAGCAGCGTCTATGAGGCAGCCCAGTACTTC	CASSVYEAAQYF
TRBV6-5	-	TRBJ2-3	15	-	TGTGCCAGCAGTTGGGACCGTCGTACTGGCGATACGCAGTATTTT	CASSWDRRTGDTQYF
TRBV27	-	TRBJ1-1	14	-	TGTGCCAGCAGTTTACGGGTCATGAACACTGAAGCTTTCTTT	CASSLRVMNTEAFF
TRBV6-6	-	TRBJ2-7	15	TRBD2	TGTGCCAGCAGTTACTCACTAGCGGGAGGGGCCGAGCAGTACTTC	CASSYSLAGGAEQYF
TRBV5-1	-	TRBJ2-5	14	-	TGCGCCAGCAGCTTGAGGTTGCGCGGGGAGACCCAGTACTTC	CASSLRLRGETQYF
TRBV28	-	TRBJ2-1	11	TRBD1	TGTGCCAGCAGTCTCCGGGACAGGGAGTTCTTC	CASSLRDREFF
TRBV11-2	-	TRBJ2-5	17	TRBD1	TGTGCCAGCAGCTTAGCCCCGACAGGGGCGCGTCAAGAGACCCAGTACTTC	CASSLAPTGARQETQYF
TRBV7-9	-	TRBJ2-1	13	-	TGTGCCAGCAGCTTAGAGGCCCGCAATGAGCAGTTCTTC	CASSLEARNEQFF
TRBV5-1	-	TRBJ1-1	14	TRBD1	TGCGCCAGCAGGAGAGACAGGGACAGCACTGAAGCTTTCTTT	CASRRDRDSTEAFF
TRBV11-1	-	TRBJ2-1	16	TRBD2	TGTGCCAGCAGCCCCACCCTAGGGACTAGCGGGAATGAGCAGTTCTTC	CASSPTLGTSGNEQFF
TRBV15	-	TRBJ1-5	15	TRBD1	TGTGCCACCAGTCAGGGGGCTAAGGGCAATCAGCCCCAGCATTTT	CATSQGAKGNQPQHF
TRBV30	-	TRBJ2-1	14	TRBD2	TGTGCCTGTGGACTAGCGGGAAATGTCGGTGAGCAGTTCTTC	CACGLAGNVGEQFF
TRBV5-4	-	TRBJ2-1	17	TRBD2	TGTGCCAGCAGCCCGGGACTAGCGGGAGACCCAGGGAATGAGCAGTTCTTC	CASSPGLAGDPGNEQFF
TRBV7-9	-	TRBJ2-5	15	-	TGTGCCAGCAGCGTCCCTAGGCGCGAACAAGAGACCCAGTACTTC	CASSVPRREQETQYF
TRBV5-4	-	TRBJ1-1	15	-	TGTGCCAGCAGCTTGGAGGGGTCTGGGAACACTGAAGCTTTCTTT	CASSLEGSGNTEAFF
TRBV5-4	-	TRBJ2-1	16	TRBD2	TGTGCCAGCAGCTTGGCCGGCGCTAGCGGGAGGAGTGAGCAGTTCTTC	CASSLAGASGRSEQFF
TRBV7-3	-	TRBJ2-1	12	-	TGTGCCAGCAGCGAGAGTGGAAATGAGCAGTTCTTC	CASSESGNEQFF
TRBV6-5	-	TRBJ2-5	15	-	TGTGCCAGCAGTTATCTTACAGCTTCGCAAGAGACCCAGTACTTC	CASSYLTASQETQYF
TRBV18	-	TRBJ2-7	14	-	TGTGCCAGCTCACCAAGACTAGATGTCAGCGAGCAGTACTTC	CASSPRLDVSEQYF
TRBV7-9	-	TRBJ2-6	16	TRBD1	TGTGCCAGCAGCACATCAGGGGGCGCTGGGGCCAACGTCCTGACTTTC	CASSTSGGAGANVLTF
TRBV15	-	TRBJ1-2	13	-	TGTGCCACCAGCAGAGACACGAGGCATGGCTACACCTTC	CATSRDTRHGYTF